This T cell receptor beta chain was recorded in a study of CD8+CD57+ T cells in acquired aplastic anemia. For this clonotype: Its antigen is unknown.

Genomic DNA, the template, was used for profiling of the TCR beta VDJ and CDR3. MiXCR, applied by TCRdb to the reads, yields one record per CDR3 protein. Among just over 200,000 distinct CDR3 sequences listed, around three fifths were seen once. Germline V gene data show CDR1 as LNHNV and CDR2 as YYDKDF (reference sequence). Trimming removed 0 bases from V and 7 bases from J, with 13 bases in between. CDR3 length equals 15 residues. Study results and limitations: Sharing between patients and controls was observed for roughly 30 CD8+ CDR3 sequences. CD8+ Simpson's diversity in patients was not significantly different from that in controls.

CD8+CD57+ cell expansion, shown by flow cytometry, had occurred in the patients selected for sequencing. Each patient had severe acquired aplastic anemia. The blood sampling took place in patients who had so far received no therapy. This chain uses TRBV15 with TRBJ1-5; perhaps TRBD1 as D (5 bases). The clonotype comes from a human donor with aplastic anemia. Sequenced: sorted CD4+, CD8+, or CD8+CD57+ T cells (not recorded which) from PBMCs. CDR3 nucleotide sequence: TGTGCCACCAGCAGAGATGGGGGGATCGGGCAGCCCCAGCATTTT. Its protein product is CATSRDGGIGQPQHF.